The 22 T cell receptor beta chains below were found in one sample sequenced in a study of identical twins. TCRdb processed the 5' RACE reads anew with MiXCR; each CDR3 protein has one entry. Of roughly 1,500,000 distinct CDR3 sequences in the sample, 32% were seen once. Specimen: cord blood. The receptor set was obtained from a newborn girl in good health.

As regards this clonotype: A much larger clone sits a single nucleotide away, making a read error possible. The rearrangement links TRBV29-1 to TRBJ2-1; 8 bases map to TRBD2. The CDR3 length is 16 residues. Germline V CDR1 and CDR2: SQVTM, ANQGSEA. The CDR3 DNA reads TGCAGCGTCGACGGTACCATAGCGGGGAACTACAATGAGCGGTTCTTC. Protein product: CSVDGTIAGNYNERFF.

This clonotype was detected only once. The chain employs TRBV9 and TRBJ2-1; 10 bases match TRBD2. Germline V gene lookup returns CDR1 SGDLS and CDR2 YYNGEE. CDR3 length: 14 amino acids. The V segment lost 4 bases and the J segment 7 bases; nucleotides outside the gene matches: 5. CDR3 sequence reads: CASSPGLAENEQFF. In DNA, the CDR3 is TGTGCCAGCAGCCCAGGACTAGCGGAGAATGAGCAGTTCTTC.

This chain links TRBV15 with TRBJ2-3; D remains unclear. This CDR3 is 16 amino acids long. V gave up 4 bases and J gave up 2 bases, with 16 bases separating them. Germline loops: CDR1 LNHNV, CDR2 YYDKDF (reference sequence). For the CDR3, the DNA is TGTGCCACCAGCATCAACCCGGGTTGGGTCACAGATACGCAGTATTTT. Translated: CATSINPGWVTDTQYF.

This clonotype was seen more than once but under ten times. V usage is TRBV3-1 and J usage is TRBJ2-7; 11 nucleotides match TRBD2. This CDR3 region has 18 residues. Germline V gene sequence: CDR1 LGHDT, CDR2 YNNKEL (reference sequence). Trimming cost V 1 base and J 0 bases; bases outside gene matches: 8. Here the CDR3 reads CASSQGGLAGLNSYEQYF. The CDR3 bases are TGTGCCAGCAGCCAAGGCGGACTAGCGGGCCTAAACTCCTACGAGCAGTACTTC.

The chain recombines TRBV7-9 with TRBJ2-2; D might be TRBD1 or TRBD2, each matching 5 bases. CDR1 and CDR2 (germline): SEHNR, FQNEAQ (reference sequence). The CDR3 consists of 20 residues. V lost 4 bases and J lost 0, with 24 bases in between. CDR3 sequence reads: CASSYRGDRNEGPNTGELFF. Written as DNA, the CDR3 is TGTGCCAGCAGCTACCGTGGCGACAGAAACGAGGGGCCGAACACCGGGGAGCTGTTTTTT.

The chain joins TRBV20-1 to TRBJ2-1; weak D call: TRBD2 (5 bases). From germline, CDR1 is DFQATT and CDR2 SNEGSKA (reference sequence). The CDR3 is 15 amino acids. V gave up 0 bases and J gave up 2 bases, with 11 bases separating them. CDR3 bases: TGCAGTGCTAGAGATCGAGGGAGAACCTACAATGAGCAGTTCTTC. It translates to CSARDRGRTYNEQFF.

The V call is TRBV4-1, the J call TRBJ1-4; 11 positions agree with TRBD1. The V gene end was trimmed by 4 bases and the J gene end by 7 bases; junction bases not matched to a gene: 8. The CDR3 has 16 amino acids. CDR1 MGHRA and CDR2 YSYEKL come from the germline V gene. CDR3 nucleotide sequence: TGCGCCAGCAGCCGGACAGGGGGCGGGGGAGTTGAAAAACTGTTTTTT. Its translation: CASSRTGGGGVEKLFF.

Only a few counts were recorded for this clonotype. The V and J genes are TRBV4-1 and TRBJ1-1, with D uncertain. Germline V gene data show CDR1 as MGHRA and CDR2 as YSYEKL. V gave up 0 bases and J gave up 3 bases, with 11 bases separating them. The CDR3 is 15 amino acids. In DNA, the CDR3 is TGCGCCAGCAGCCAAGAGGTAGTCTCCTACACTGAAGCTTTCTTT. This gives the protein CASSQEVVSYTEAFF.

The V and J genes are TRBV6-1 and TRBJ2-3; D ambiguous. This CDR3 has 15 amino acids. The germline V gene encodes CDR1 MNHNS and CDR2 SASEGT. With 3 bases removed from V and 5 bases from J, the gap between germline ends came to 15 bases. CDR3 in DNA: TGTGCCAGCAGTGAGGTTGACGGTCTTATAGATACGCAGTATTTT. This sequence encodes CASSEVDGLIDTQYF.

The chain employs TRBV29-1 and TRBJ1-2, with D possibly being TRBD1 (6 bases). The V end lost 7 bases, the J end lost 0 bases, and 12 bases lay between the germline ends. Germline CDR1 and CDR2: SQVTM and ANQGSEA. The CDR3 extends over 13 amino acids. The CDR3 DNA reads as TGCAGCGGATGGACAGTCTCTAACTATGGCTACACCTTC. It codes for CSGWTVSNYGYTF.

This chain joins TRBV12-3 or TRBV12-4 and TRBJ2-1; a weak D match, TRBD2 (6 bases). The CDR3 is 21 amino acids. V was cut by 4 bases and J by 8 bases, with 36 bases left in between. This CDR3 reads CASSSTLGPVLRGGRVHEQFF. Written as DNA, the CDR3 is TGTGCCAGCAGTTCTACTCTCGGACCAGTTCTAAGGGGAGGAAGAGTTCATGAGCAGTTCTTC.

The chain has TRBV4-1 and TRBJ2-7; possible D gene TRBD1, 6 bases. This CDR3 contains 15 residues. Germline CDR1 MGHRA, CDR2 YSYEKL. Trimming cost V 4 bases and J 3 bases, with 16 bases left between them. The CDR3 spells CASSPSTGLLYEQYF. In DNA, the CDR3 is TGCGCCAGCAGCCCTTCTACAGGGCTCCTCTACGAGCAGTACTTC.

This rearrangement joins TRBV27 to TRBJ1-1, with D hard to call. Trimming removed 3 bases at V and 3 bases at J, with 8 bases between. Germline V lookup: CDR1 MNHEY, CDR2 SMNVEV (reference sequence). The length of the CDR3 is 13 residues. This chain's CDR3 is CASSLVGHTEAFF. DNA for the CDR3: TGTGCCAGCAGTTTGGTAGGGCACACTGAAGCTTTCTTT.

The chain links TRBV6-5 to TRBJ2-1; the match to TRBD2 covers 8 bases. After removal of 0 bases from V and 4 bases from J, the junction contained 8 bases not matched to a gene. This CDR3 is 17 amino acids long. CDR1 is MNHEY and CDR2 is SVGAGI in the germline V gene. In DNA, the CDR3 is TGTGCCAGCAGTTACTCGAGGGCCGCGGGAGGTTACAATGAGCAGTTCTTC. This translates into CASSYSRAAGGYNEQFF.

The chain joins TRBV14 to TRBJ2-1, with 10 bases fitting TRBD2. The ends lost 0 bases at V and 4 bases at J; junction bases unmatched: 6. CDR1 SGHDN and CDR2 FVKESK come from the germline V gene. There are 17 residues in the CDR3. CDR3 DNA sequence: TGTGCCAGCAGCCAAGACATAGGACTAGCGGAGTACAATGAGCAGTTCTTC. This gives the protein CASSQDIGLAEYNEQFF.

V usage is TRBV20-1 and J usage is TRBJ2-2, with D possibly being TRBD2 (5 bases). Germline values: CDR1 DFQATT, CDR2 SNEGSKA (reference sequence). V was clipped by 3 bases and J by 2 bases, with 10 bases between them. This CDR3 comprises 14 residues. DNA for the CDR3: TGCAGTGCTAGTCGGGGTTTTAACACCGGGGAGCTGTTTTTT. Protein: CSASRGFNTGELFF.

The chain uses TRBV20-1 and TRBJ1-2, with D possibly matching TRBD1 (5 bases). The CDR3 spans 14 residues. Germline V CDR1 and CDR2: DFQATT, SNEGSKA (reference sequence). Between the trimmed V and J ends, which lost 6 bases and 2 bases, there was a span of 16 bases. The DNA for the CDR3 is TGCAGTGCCCCTCCGGGGGTCAGGAACTATGGCTACACCTTC. It specifies CSAPPGVRNYGYTF.

This clonotype was found a few times. The chain uses TRBV5-1 and TRBJ2-3; D tentatively reads TRBD1 or TRBD2 (6 bases each). CDR1 is SGHRS, CDR2 YFSETQ, per germline. The germline V and J ends were trimmed by 4 bases and 0 bases, with 12 bases remaining between them. CDR3 length: 15 amino acids. DNA of the CDR3: TGCGCCAGCAGCAACAGGGAGGCTAGCACAGATACGCAGTATTTT. It codes for CASSNREASTDTQYF.

CDR3 sequence: CASSQVPAGAYNEQFF. In DNA form, the CDR3 reads TGTGCCAGCAGCCAAGTTCCAGCGGGAGCCTACAATGAGCAGTTCTTC. The chain is built from TRBV4-2 and TRBJ2-1; 8 bases line up with TRBD2. The CDR3 is 16 amino acids. Trimming took 1 base from V and 2 from J; bases not matched to a gene: 4. The V gene's germline CDR1 is LGHNA and CDR2 YNFKEQ.

In its sample, this clonotype was seen once. J is TRBJ2-2 and V is TRBV20-1; TRBD2 agrees at 11 bases. CDR1 and CDR2 (germline): DFQATT, SNEGSKA (reference sequence). This CDR3 is built from 15 residues. The ends lost 1 base at V and 4 bases at J; junction bases unmatched: 2. CDR3 in DNA: TGCAGTGCTAGAGTGGGACTAGCGGCCACCGGGGAGCTGTTTTTT. This translates into CSARVGLAATGELFF.

This clonotype was recorded a few times. The chain combines TRBV25-1 with TRBJ1-2; TRBD1 matches at 8 bases. V dropped 6 bases and J dropped 3; count of bases not matched to a gene: 9. The CDR3 consists of 15 residues. Germline V gene data show CDR1 as MGHDK and CDR2 as SYGVNS. The CDR3: CASSPPGTGYYGYTF. The DNA for the CDR3 is TGTGCCAGCAGCCCACCCGGGACAGGATACTATGGCTACACCTTC.

The CDR3 region has the DNA TGCGCCAGCAGCTCGAGACCCAGAACTAACTATGGCTACACCTTC. It specifies CASSSRPRTNYGYTF. The V and J genes are TRBV5-1 and TRBJ1-2; the D is unclear. The V end was cut by 3 bases, the J end by 0 bases, with 12 bases between. CDR1 and CDR2 from the germline V gene are SGHRS and YFSETQ. The CDR3 runs to 15 residues.